Presented here are 15 T cell receptor beta chains from one specimen sequenced in a study of blood T cell repertoires in COVID-19. TCRdb's table, derived via immunoSEQ multiplex PCR, lists solely in-frame clones and lacks some. The sample holds 380,000 or so clones; 89% are singletons and the top ten take roughly 1.2%. Sequenced: peripheral blood. The receptors originated from a middle-aged man with acute or convalescent COVID-19.

The chain uses TRBV7-8 and TRBJ1-5, with TRBD1 as a possible D gene (6 bases). The V end lost 5 bases, the J end lost 1 base, and 12 bases lay between the germline ends. The CDR3 is made up of 15 amino acids. The germline V gene encodes CDR1 SGHVS and CDR2 FQNEAQ. In DNA form, the CDR3 reads TGTGCCAGCAGCCGTTGGGGGGGCAGCAATCAGCCCCAGCATTTT. Its translation is CASSRWGGSNQPQHF.

This clone was counted many times. The V gene is TRBV3-1 (or the pseudogene TRBV3-2), the J gene TRBJ1-5; D unresolved. CDR3 size: 15 residues. From germline, CDR1 is LGHDT and CDR2 YNNKEL (reference sequence). V was pared by 0 bases and J by 7 bases, with 13 bases between. CDR3 nucleotide sequence: TGTGCCAGCAGCCAAGACGTCCGGGTGGAACAGCCCCAGCATTTT. Its translation is CASSQDVRVEQPQHF.

This clone was seen only once. This rearrangement joins TRBV2 to TRBJ1-2, with D hard to call. The V end was cut by 3 bases, the J end by 7 bases, with 6 bases between. Germline lookup yields CDR1 SNHLY and CDR2 FYNNEI. The CDR3 has 11 residues. CDR3 sequence reads: CASSDSGGYTF. CDR3 nucleotides: TGTGCCAGCAGTGATTCGGGTGGCTACACCTTC.

V gene TRBV9 combines with J gene TRBJ2-2; 8 bases are shared with TRBD1. V lost 5 bases and J lost 0; bases outside the gene matches: 3. The CDR3 totals 15 residues. CDR1 is SGDLS and CDR2 is YYNGEE in the germline V gene. The CDR3 reads CASREDRANTGELFF. The CDR3 DNA sequence: TGTGCCAGCAGAGAGGACAGGGCGAACACCGGGGAGCTGTTTTTT.

The V call is TRBV4-1, the J call TRBJ2-3, with TRBD1 matching over 10 bases. The V and J ends lost 3 bases and 3 bases, in that order; junction bases with no gene match: 3. The CDR3 has 15 residues. CDR1 MGHRA and CDR2 YSYEKL come from the germline V gene. CDR3 protein: CASSQRDRGTDTQYF. The CDR3 DNA sequence: TGCGCCAGCAGCCAGCGGGACAGGGGTACAGATACGCAGTATTTT.

The chain carries TRBV6-2 or TRBV6-3 and TRBJ2-7; D may be TRBD2 (6 bases). Per germline, CDR1 MNHEY and CDR2 SVGEGT. Trimming shortened V by 5 bases and J by 6 bases, and 11 bases separated the two germline ends. The CDR3 has 12 amino acids. The CDR3 region is CASSRLVTEQYF. In DNA form, the CDR3 reads TGTGCCAGCAGTCGACTAGTTACCGAGCAGTACTTC.

The gene calls are TRBV20-1 and TRBJ1-1, with 8 nucleotides matching TRBD1. The CDR3 is 11 amino acids. Looked up from germline, CDR1 is DFQATT and CDR2 is SNEGSKA (reference sequence). DNA of the CDR3: TGCAATACTAGACAGGGGAATGAAGCTTTCTTT. It encodes CNTRQGNEAFF.

The rearrangement links TRBV29-1 to TRBJ1-2; D is uncertain. V lost 5 bases and J 6 bases, leaving 16 bases between the germline ends. The CDR3 runs 13 residues. Germline CDR1 reads SQVTM; CDR2 reads ANQGSEA. CDR3 loop: CSVSQGRNHGYTF. DNA for the CDR3: TGCAGCGTTTCCCAAGGGAGGAACCATGGCTACACCTTC.

In this sample, this clone turned up once. The CDR3 region has the DNA TGTGCCAGCGGACATTTGGATCCCCTCTATGGCTACACCTTC. It translates to CASGHLDPLYGYTF. V and J are TRBV6-5 and TRBJ1-2, with a weak D call TRBD1 (5 bases). Germline-derived CDR1 and CDR2 are MNHEY and SVGAGI. CDR3 length equals 14 residues. Trimming cost V 8 bases and J 4 bases, with 17 bases left between them.

The CDR3 is CASSLPDRPPGPDTQYF. CDR3 bases: TGTGCCAGCAGCTTACCGGACAGGCCCCCTGGGCCAGATACGCAGTATTTT. This chain links TRBV7-9 with TRBJ2-3; the match to TRBD1 covers 7 bases. The CDR3 length is 17 residues. The V gene's germline CDR1 is SEHNR and CDR2 FQNEAQ (reference sequence). Germline trimming cut 2 bases from V and 4 bases from J; bases unmatched to any gene: 12.

The V call is TRBV3-1 (or the pseudogene TRBV3-2), the J call TRBJ2-4, with 11 bases matching TRBD1. This CDR3 is 16 amino acids long. V shed 1 base, J shed 5 bases, and the junction held 4 bases outside the gene matches. The V gene's germline CDR1 is LGHDT and CDR2 YNNKEL (reference sequence). Here the CDR3 DNA reads TGTGCCAGCAGCCAAGTCAGGGGACAGGGGGAAAACATTCAGTACTTC. Its translation: CASSQVRGQGENIQYF.

The gene calls are TRBV3-1 (or the pseudogene TRBV3-2) and TRBJ1-1; no firm D call. Germline loops: CDR1 LGHDT, CDR2 YNNKEL (reference sequence). CDR3 length: 14 amino acids. V was trimmed by 0 bases and J by 5 bases, leaving 10 bases between them. The CDR3 sequence is CASSQEGGWTEAFF. The CDR3, as DNA: TGTGCCAGCAGCCAAGAAGGAGGGTGGACTGAAGCTTTCTTT.

J is TRBJ2-4 and V is TRBV30, with unresolved D. This CDR3 has 15 amino acids. V shed 1 base and J shed 0 bases, with 10 bases lying between them. Germline V gene data show CDR1 as GTSNPN and CDR2 as SVGIG (reference sequence). The CDR3 here is CAWSDESLAKNIQYF. Here the CDR3 DNA reads TGTGCCTGGAGTGATGAGTCACTAGCCAAAAACATTCAGTACTTC.

This chain uses TRBV6-6 with TRBJ1-5; TRBD1 is a possible D gene (5 bases). Germline CDR1 and CDR2: MNHNY and SVGAGI (reference sequence). Trimming pared 5 bases from V and 7 bases from J, leaving 15 bases between. The CDR3 loop spans 14 amino acids. The DNA of the CDR3 is TGTGCCAGCAGTGCCCGGGACTCAGGCCAGCCCCAGCATTTT. Translating gives CASSARDSGQPQHF.

The chain links TRBV5-6 to TRBJ2-1; TRBD1 is a possible D gene (6 bases). This CDR3 spans 16 amino acids. The V end lost 6 bases, the J end lost 0 bases, and 16 bases lay between the germline ends. The germline V gene encodes CDR1 SGHDT and CDR2 YYEEEE. This chain's CDR3 is CASTVRGGISYNEQFF. The CDR3 coding sequence is TGTGCCAGCACCGTCCGAGGGGGAATCTCCTACAATGAGCAGTTCTTC.